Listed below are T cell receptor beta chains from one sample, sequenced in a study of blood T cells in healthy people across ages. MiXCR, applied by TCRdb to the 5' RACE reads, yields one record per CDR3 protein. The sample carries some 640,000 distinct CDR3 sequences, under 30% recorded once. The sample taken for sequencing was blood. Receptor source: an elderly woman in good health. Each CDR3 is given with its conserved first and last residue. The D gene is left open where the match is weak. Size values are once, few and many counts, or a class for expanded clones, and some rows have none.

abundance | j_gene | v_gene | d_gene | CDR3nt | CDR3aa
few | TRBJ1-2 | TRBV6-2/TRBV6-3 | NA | TGTGCCAGCAGCGACACTCACTATGGCTACACCTTC | CASSDTHYGYTF
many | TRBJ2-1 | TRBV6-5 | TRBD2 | TGTGCCAGCAGTTACATGATTGGCGGGGGAAACAATGAGCAGTTCTTC | CASSYMIGGGNNEQFF
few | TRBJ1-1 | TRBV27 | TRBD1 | TGTGCCAGCAGTCCCTGGGGACAGGGAACCACTGAAGCTTTCTTT | CASSPWGQGTTEAFF
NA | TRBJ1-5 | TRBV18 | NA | TGTGCCAGCTCACCACACGGACAGATTAATCAGCCCCAGCATTTT | CASSPHGQINQPQHF
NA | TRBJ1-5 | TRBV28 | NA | TGTGCCAGCAGTTCCGACGCCGGATATAGCAATCAGCCCCAGCATTTT | CASSSDAGYSNQPQHF
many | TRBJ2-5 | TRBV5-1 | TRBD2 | TGCGCCAGCAGCTTGCTAGCGGCATCTCCGGGGGAGACCCAGTACTTC | CASSLLAASPGETQYF
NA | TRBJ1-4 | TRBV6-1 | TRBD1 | TGTGCCAGTAAGAGACAGGGGAGAGGCCGGGGTGAAAAACTGTTTTTT | CASKRQGRGRGEKLFF
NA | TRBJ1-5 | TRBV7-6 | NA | TGTGCCAGCAGCTTAGAGGCATCATATCAGCCCCAGCATTTT | CASSLEASYQPQHF
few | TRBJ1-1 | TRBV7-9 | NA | TGTGCCAGCAGCTCTCCCCGGGGAGGCCGAGTGAACACTGAAGCTTTCTTT | CASSSPRGGRVNTEAFF
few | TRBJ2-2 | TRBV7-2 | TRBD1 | TGTGCCAGCAGCTTAGGTCCCGGGACAGGGGCGGGGACCGGGGAGCTGTTTTTT | CASSLGPGTGAGTGELFF
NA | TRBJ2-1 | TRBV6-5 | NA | TGTGCCAGCAGCAGACTTGGGACAAGAGAGCAGTTCTTC | CASSRLGTREQFF
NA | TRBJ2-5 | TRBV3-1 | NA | TGTGCCAGCAGCCGAGGGAATCTGGAGACCCAGTACTTC | CASSRGNLETQYF
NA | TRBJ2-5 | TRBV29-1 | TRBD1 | TGCAGCGCCGGGACAGAAGGAGAGACCCAGTACTTC | CSAGTEGETQYF
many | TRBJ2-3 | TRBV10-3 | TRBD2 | TGTGCCATCAGTGAAAGGAGCGGGGGGGCGGTAGATACGCAGTATTTT | CAISERSGGAVDTQYF
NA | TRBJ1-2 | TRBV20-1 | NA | TGCAGTGCTAGAGTAGGGAACCTTCTCGATGGCTACACCTTC | CSARVGNLLDGYTF
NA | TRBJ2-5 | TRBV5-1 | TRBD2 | TGCGCCAGCAGCGAAAGCGGGATCGCCCGAGAGACCCAGTACTTC | CASSESGIARETQYF
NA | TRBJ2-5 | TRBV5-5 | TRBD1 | TGTGCCAGCAGCTTGCGCGGACAGGGGAGAAACGATGAGCAGTACTTC | CASSLRGQGRNDEQYF
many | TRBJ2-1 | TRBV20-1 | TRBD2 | TGCAGTGCTCCAGGACTAGCGGGTTCCTTGGATGAGCAGTTCTTC | CSAPGLAGSLDEQFF
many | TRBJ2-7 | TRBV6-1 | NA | TGTGCCAGCAGTGAAGCGTACAGCTACGAGCAGTACTTC | CASSEAYSYEQYF
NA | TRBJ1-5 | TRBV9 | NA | TGTGCCAGCAGCGTGTCCCCATCGGCGCCCCAGCATTTT | CASSVSPSAPQHF
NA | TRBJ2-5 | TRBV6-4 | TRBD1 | TGTGCCAGCAGCTCGGGACAGCGGAATGAGCAGTACTTC | CASSSGQRNEQYF
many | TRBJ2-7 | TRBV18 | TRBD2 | TGTGCCAGCTCACCCCGAGGAGGGGGAAGCGGGGGGGCCTACGAGCAGTACTTC | CASSPRGGGSGGAYEQYF
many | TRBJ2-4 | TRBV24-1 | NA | TGTGCCACCAGTGATCCTGGGACCCAAATTCAGTACTTC | CATSDPGTQIQYF
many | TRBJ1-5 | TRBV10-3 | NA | TGTGCCATCAGTGAGTCAACCGGGGTTGGACAGCCCCAGCATTTT | CAISESTGVGQPQHF
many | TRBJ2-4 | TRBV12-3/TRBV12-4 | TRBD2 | TGTGCCAGCAGCCCTAGGACTAGCGGGGTGGGAGCCAAAAACATTCAGTACTTC | CASSPRTSGVGAKNIQYF
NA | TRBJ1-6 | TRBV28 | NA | TGTGCCAGCAGATCCCCACATATATATAATTCACCCCTCCACTTT | CASRSPHIYNSPLHF
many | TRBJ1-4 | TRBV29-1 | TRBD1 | TGCAGCGTACTCCGACAGGGGGCTCAAAAACTGTTTTTT | CSVLRQGAQKLFF
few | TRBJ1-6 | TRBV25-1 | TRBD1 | TGTGCCAGCACCCCGGTGGACAGGGGGGCTAATTCACCCCTCCACTTT | CASTPVDRGANSPLHF
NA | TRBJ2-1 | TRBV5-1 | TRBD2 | TGCGCCGGCAGCTTGGGCGGGGGGGCGTCGCCTGAGCAGTTCTTC | CAGSLGGGASPEQFF
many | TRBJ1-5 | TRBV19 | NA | TGTGCCAGTAGTATTCAATCTGGGGCAGCCAACAATCAGCCCCAGCATTTT | CASSIQSGAANNQPQHF
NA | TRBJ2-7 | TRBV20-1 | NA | TGCAGTGCTAGACCGGGACCTTTCTCCTACGAGCAGTACTTC | CSARPGPFSYEQYF
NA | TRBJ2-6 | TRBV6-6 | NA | TGTGCCAACAGTTACCCGACAGGAGCTGGGGCCAACGTCCTGACTTTC | CANSYPTGAGANVLTF
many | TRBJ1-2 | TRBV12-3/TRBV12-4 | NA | TGTGCCAGCAGAGCACAGGCGGAAATCGGCTATGGCTACACCTTC | CASRAQAEIGYGYTF
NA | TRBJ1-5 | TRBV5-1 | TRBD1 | TGCGCCAGCAGCCCTGATGCCCAGGGGGCGAGCAATCAGCCCCAGCATTTT | CASSPDAQGASNQPQHF
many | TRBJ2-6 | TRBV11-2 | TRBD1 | TGTGCCAGCAGCCCTAGAGGGGGACAGGGGATCTCTGGGGCCAACGTCCTGACTTTC | CASSPRGGQGISGANVLTF
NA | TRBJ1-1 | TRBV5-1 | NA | TGCGCCAGCAGCTTGGATGGGACCAGGGACACTGAAGCTTTCTTT | CASSLDGTRDTEAFF
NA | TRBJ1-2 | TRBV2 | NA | TGTGCCAGCAGTGGGGGGGAGTTTGACTATGGCTACACCTTC | CASSGGEFDYGYTF
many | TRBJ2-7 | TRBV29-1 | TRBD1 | TGCAGCGTTGTGACAGGGGGAATCCGCGAGCAGTACTTC | CSVVTGGIREQYF